This T cell receptor (beta chain) came from a study of CD8+CD57+ T cells in acquired aplastic anemia. Study in general: On average, sorted CD4+ and CD8+ cells gave 3.2 ug of DNA.

Researchers used genomic DNA as the template to profile TCR beta VDJ and CDR3. TCRdb reanalysed the reads using MiXCR and keeps one entry per CDR3 protein. The sample lists about 180,000 distinct CDR3 sequences, around 48% occurring once. CD8+CD57+ cell expansion, shown by flow cytometry, had occurred in the patients selected for sequencing. Between the trimmed V and J ends, which lost 1 base and 3 bases, there was a span of 22 bases. The CDR3 loop spans 19 amino acids. Germline V lookup: CDR1 SGHTA, CDR2 FQGNSA. Sequenced material: sorted CD4+, CD8+, or CD8+CD57+ T cells (not recorded which) from PBMCs. The TCR sequence derives from a human donor with aplastic anemia. The chain links TRBV7-2 to TRBJ1-3, with D uncertain. As DNA, the CDR3 is TGTGCCAGCAGCTTAGTGTCGGGCCGTACCATAGGTAGTGGAAACACCATATATTTT. Translated: CASSLVSGRTIGSGNTIYF.